A single sample is the source of the 14 T cell receptor beta chains below, sequenced in a study of T-cell memory formation after mild COVID-19. TCRdb re-derived calls from the 5' RACE reads in MiXCR, one entry per CDR3 protein. The profile shows over 450,000 distinct CDR3 sequences, over 20% of them singletons. The sequencing input was PBMCs or a T cell subset sorted from them (not recorded which). These receptors were taken from an adult woman who had mild COVID-19 (a few samples of this study predate the infection). Cell type and time point are not known.

This clonotype appeared a few times. The chain carries TRBV6-2 or TRBV6-3 and TRBJ2-2; 8 nucleotides line up with TRBD2. This CDR3 has 18 residues. Trimming at V came to 5 bases and at J to 4 bases, leaving 15 bases not matched to a gene. CDR1 is MNHEY and CDR2 is SVGEGT in the germline V gene. CDR3 region: CASSPPTWTSLSTGELFF. The CDR3 nucleotides read TGTGCCAGCAGTCCCCCCACCTGGACTAGCCTTTCCACCGGGGAGCTGTTTTTT.

This clonotype occurred many times. This chain joins TRBV7-2 and TRBJ2-3; D unresolved. V shed 2 bases and J shed 3 bases, with 6 bases lying between them. Germline V gene sequence: CDR1 SGHTA, CDR2 FQGNSA. The CDR3 is 13 amino acids. CDR3 DNA: TGTGCCAGCAGCTTATGGCTGACAGATACGCAGTATTTT. Protein: CASSLWLTDTQYF.

This clonotype showed up just a few times. V gene TRBV29-1 combines with J gene TRBJ2-1; TRBD2 matches at 11 bases. Per the germline V gene, CDR1 is SQVTM and CDR2 is ANQGSEA. The J segment lost 8 bases and the V segment lost 2 bases, leaving 11 bases of the junction unmatched. The CDR3 has 16 amino acids. The CDR3 protein is CSVETQSGLAADEQFF. The CDR3 nucleotides are TGCAGCGTTGAAACCCAATCGGGACTAGCGGCCGATGAGCAGTTCTTC.

The chain combines TRBV12-3 or TRBV12-4 with TRBJ1-1; 10 positions agree with TRBD1. The CDR3 totals 16 residues. V was clipped by 4 bases and J by 2 bases; unmatched bases: 7. In nucleotides, the CDR3 is TGTGCCAGCAGTTCAGGGGGGGACAGGGGAAACACTGAAGCTTTCTTT. Its protein is CASSSGGDRGNTEAFF.

This clonotype has a handful of counts. The V gene is TRBV2, the J gene TRBJ2-1; 9 bases align to TRBD1. The CDR3 is 14 residues long. The germline CDR1 and CDR2 sequences are SNHLY and FYNNEI. J was trimmed by 3 bases and V by 10 bases; bases with no gene match: 7. In nucleotides, the CDR3 is TGTGCCACCTTGGACAGGGGCCACTACAATGAGCAGTTCTTC. Residues: CATLDRGHYNEQFF.

The chain links TRBV7-6 to TRBJ2-7; D is perhaps TRBD1 (6 bases). CDR1 and CDR2 from the germline V gene are SGHVS and FNYEAQ. The CDR3 extends over 15 amino acids. V lost 4 bases and J 5 bases, leaving 18 bases between the germline ends. Here the CDR3 DNA reads TGTGCCAGCAGCTCCGATCAGGGGATATATAACGAGCAGTACTTC. Its translation: CASSSDQGIYNEQYF.

This chain joins TRBV7-9 and TRBJ2-5, with no clear D. Trimming took 3 bases from V and 1 from J, leaving 15 bases between them. The CDR3 is made up of 16 amino acids. Germline V lookup: CDR1 SEHNR, CDR2 FQNEAQ (reference sequence). The CDR3 DNA follows: TGTGCCAGCAGCTTTCCCAAAATTGAGCCCCAAGAGACCCAGTACTTC. It yields the protein CASSFPKIEPQETQYF.

This clonotype was detected ten times or more. The chain links TRBV6-1 to TRBJ2-5; the match to TRBD2 covers 12 bases. The CDR3 covers 15 residues. CDR1 is MNHNS, CDR2 SASEGT, per germline. V shed 2 bases, J shed 2 bases, and the junction held 0 bases outside the gene matches. As DNA, the CDR3 is TGTGCCAGCAGTGAACTAGCGGGGGGGCAAGAGACCCAGTACTTC. It specifies CASSELAGGQETQYF.

The chain carries TRBV6-4 and TRBJ2-2, with a weak D call TRBD1 (6 bases). Trimming left V 6 bases short and J 0 bases short, with 11 bases between. Germline CDR1 MRHNA, CDR2 SNTAGT. CDR3 size: 15 residues. Here the CDR3 reads CASRRDNANTGELFF. The CDR3 DNA is TGTGCCAGCAGGAGGGACAACGCGAACACCGGGGAGCTGTTTTTT.

The table lists this clonotype with a few counts. This chain uses TRBV3-1 with TRBJ2-7; D remains unclear. V was pared by 10 bases and J by 5 bases, with 12 bases between. CDR1 LGHDT and CDR2 YNNKEL come from the germline V gene (reference sequence). This CDR3 spans 11 amino acids. The CDR3 is CATKQFNEQYF. CDR3 sequence (DNA): TGTGCCACCAAGCAATTCAACGAGCAGTACTTC.

This clonotype has a handful of counts. The V call is TRBV18, the J call TRBJ2-5; D gene unclear. Per germline, CDR1 KGHSH and CDR2 LQKENI. The CDR3 loop spans 15 amino acids. V lost 0 bases and J lost 5, with 13 bases in between. CDR3 sequence: CASSPPSFVGETQYF. The DNA of the CDR3 is TGTGCCAGCTCACCACCTAGCTTTGTGGGGGAGACCCAGTACTTC.

The chain joins TRBV6-5 to TRBJ2-5; D not certain. Germline V CDR1 and CDR2: MNHEY, SVGAGI. Trimming took 7 bases from V and 5 from J, leaving 11 bases between them. The CDR3 length is 12 residues. The CDR3 loop is CASTSRVETQYF. In nucleotides, the CDR3 is TGTGCCAGCACCTCCCGCGTGGAGACCCAGTACTTC.

The chain uses TRBV12-3 or TRBV12-4 and TRBJ1-2; D is unresolved. This CDR3 contains 14 residues. Trimming took off 8 bases at V and 1 base at J, with 14 bases between the two ends. Here the CDR3 DNA reads TGTGCCAGCTTAGACCCAGGAGATAACTATGGCTACACCTTC. It encodes CASLDPGDNYGYTF.

The V and J genes are TRBV5-1 and TRBJ2-7, with TRBD2 identical over 12 bases. The junction had 6 bases not matched to a gene; V was cut back by 2 bases and J by 3 bases. CDR1 is SGHRS and CDR2 is YFSETQ in the germline V gene. The length of the CDR3 is 16 residues. The chain's CDR3 is CASSLGTSGFRYEQYF. CDR3 sequence (DNA): TGCGCCAGCAGCTTAGGGACTAGCGGGTTCCGCTACGAGCAGTACTTC.